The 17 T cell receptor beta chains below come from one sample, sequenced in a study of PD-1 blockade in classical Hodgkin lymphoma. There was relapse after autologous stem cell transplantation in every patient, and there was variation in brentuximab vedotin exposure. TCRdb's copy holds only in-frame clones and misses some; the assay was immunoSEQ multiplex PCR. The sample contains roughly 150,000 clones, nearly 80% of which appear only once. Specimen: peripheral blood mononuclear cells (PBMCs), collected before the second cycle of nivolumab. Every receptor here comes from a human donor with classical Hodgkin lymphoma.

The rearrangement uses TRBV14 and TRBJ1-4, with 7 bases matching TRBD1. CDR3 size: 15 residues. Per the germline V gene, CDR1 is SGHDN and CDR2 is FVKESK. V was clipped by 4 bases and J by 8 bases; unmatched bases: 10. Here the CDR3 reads CASSRRDSDTEKLFF. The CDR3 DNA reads TGTGCCAGCAGCCGCCGGGACAGCGATACGGAAAAACTGTTTTTT.

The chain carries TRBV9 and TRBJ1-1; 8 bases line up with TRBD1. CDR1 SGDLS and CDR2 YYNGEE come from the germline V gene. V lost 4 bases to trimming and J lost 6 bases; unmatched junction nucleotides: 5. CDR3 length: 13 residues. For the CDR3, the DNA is TGTGCCAGCAGCCCCCGGACAGGGTCTGAAGCTTTCTTT. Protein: CASSPRTGSEAFF.

This chain's CDR3 is CASILGDRNTEAFF. CDR3 coding DNA: TGTGCCAGCATCTTAGGGGACAGGAACACTGAAGCTTTCTTT. The rearrangement uses TRBV2 and TRBJ1-1, with 7 bases fitting TRBD1. The germline gives CDR1 SNHLY, CDR2 FYNNEI. This CDR3 is built from 14 residues. J lost 1 base, V lost 7 bases, and 6 bases had no gene match. The complete variable domain, with remaining parts taken from reference TRBV2 and TRBJ1-1, reads EPEVTQTPSHQVTQMGQEVILRCVPISNHLYFYWYRQILGQKVEFLVSFYNNEISEKSEIFDDQFSVERPDGSNFTLKIRSTKLEDSAMYFCASILGDRNTEAFFGQGTRLTVV.

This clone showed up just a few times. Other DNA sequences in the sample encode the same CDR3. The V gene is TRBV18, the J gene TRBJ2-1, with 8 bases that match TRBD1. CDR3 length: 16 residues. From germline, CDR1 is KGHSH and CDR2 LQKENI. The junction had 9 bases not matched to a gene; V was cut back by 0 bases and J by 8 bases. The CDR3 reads CASSPPEGQGAYEQFF. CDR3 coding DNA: TGTGCCAGCTCACCACCGGAGGGGCAGGGGGCCTATGAGCAGTTCTTC.

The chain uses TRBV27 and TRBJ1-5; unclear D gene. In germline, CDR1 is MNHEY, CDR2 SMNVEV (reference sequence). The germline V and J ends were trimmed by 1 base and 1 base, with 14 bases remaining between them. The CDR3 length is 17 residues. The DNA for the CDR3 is TGTGCCAGCAGTTTATATTGGGGAGGGTCGAGCAATCAGCCCCAGCATTTT. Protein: CASSLYWGGSSNQPQHF.

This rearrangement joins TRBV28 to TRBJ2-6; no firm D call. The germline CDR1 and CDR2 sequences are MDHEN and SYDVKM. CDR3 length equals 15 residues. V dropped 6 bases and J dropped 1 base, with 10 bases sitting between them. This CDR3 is CASRPAGSGANVLTF. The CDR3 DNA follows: TGTGCCAGCAGACCCGCAGGATCTGGGGCCAACGTCCTGACTTTC.

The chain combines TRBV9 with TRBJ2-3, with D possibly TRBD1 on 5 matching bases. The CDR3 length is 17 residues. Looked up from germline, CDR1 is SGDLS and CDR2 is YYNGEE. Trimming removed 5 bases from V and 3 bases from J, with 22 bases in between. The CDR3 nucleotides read TGTGCCAGCAGTCCAGGGCCGTATGCGATGGGGACAGATACGCAGTATTTT. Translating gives CASSPGPYAMGTDTQYF.

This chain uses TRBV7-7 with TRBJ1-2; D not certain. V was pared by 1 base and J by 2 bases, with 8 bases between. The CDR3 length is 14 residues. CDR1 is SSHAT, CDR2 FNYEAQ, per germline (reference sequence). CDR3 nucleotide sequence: TGTGCCAGCAGCTTAGGGGGAGGGAACTATGGCTACACCTTC. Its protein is CASSLGGGNYGYTF. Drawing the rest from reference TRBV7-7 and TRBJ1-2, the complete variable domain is GAGVSQSPRYKVTKRGQDVTLRCDPISSHATLYWYQQALGQGPEFLTYFNYEAQPDKSGLPSDRFSAERPEGSISTLTIQRTEQRDSAMYRCASSLGGGNYGYTFGSGTRLTVV.

The CDR3 region has the DNA TGTGCCAGCAGCCCAGCCGCGGGGGGCCTCTCAGATACGCAGTATTTT. This gives the protein CASSPAAGGLSDTQYF. The chain uses TRBV4-2 and TRBJ2-3; 8 nucleotides match TRBD2. This CDR3 region has 16 residues. CDR1 LGHNA and CDR2 YNFKEQ come from the germline V gene. The V gene end was trimmed by 4 bases and the J gene end by 4 bases; junction bases not matched to a gene: 10.

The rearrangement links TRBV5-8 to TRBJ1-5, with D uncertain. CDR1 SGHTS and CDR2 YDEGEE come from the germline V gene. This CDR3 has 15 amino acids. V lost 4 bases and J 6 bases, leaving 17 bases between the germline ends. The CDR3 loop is CASSRLLQAGQPQHF. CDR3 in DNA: TGTGCCAGCAGCCGCCTTTTGCAGGCCGGTCAGCCCCAGCATTTT.

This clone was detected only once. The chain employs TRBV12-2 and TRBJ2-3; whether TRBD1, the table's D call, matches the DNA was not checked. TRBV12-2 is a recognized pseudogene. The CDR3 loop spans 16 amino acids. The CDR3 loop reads CASRPYSDRSTDTQYF. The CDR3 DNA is TGTGCAAGTCGCCCCTACTCCGACAGGAGCACAGATACGCAGTATTTT.

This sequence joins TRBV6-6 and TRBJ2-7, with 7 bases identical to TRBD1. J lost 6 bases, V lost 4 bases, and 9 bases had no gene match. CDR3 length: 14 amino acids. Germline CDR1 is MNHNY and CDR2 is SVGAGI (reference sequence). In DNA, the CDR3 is TGTGCCAGCAGTTCGGGACAGTGGTATGGCGAGCAGTACTTC. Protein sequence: CASSSGQWYGEQYF.

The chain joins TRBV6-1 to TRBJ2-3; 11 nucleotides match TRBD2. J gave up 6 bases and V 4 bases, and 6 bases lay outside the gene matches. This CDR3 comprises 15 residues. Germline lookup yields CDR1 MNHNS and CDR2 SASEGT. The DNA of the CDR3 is TGTGCCAGCAGTGGGGCTAGCGGGGGGCCCGATACGCAGTATTTT. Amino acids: CASSGASGGPDTQYF.

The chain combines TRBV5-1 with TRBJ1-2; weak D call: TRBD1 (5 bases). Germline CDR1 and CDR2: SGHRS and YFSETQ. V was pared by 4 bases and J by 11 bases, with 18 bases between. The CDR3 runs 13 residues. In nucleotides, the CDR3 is TGCGCCAGCAGCGCCGGGGACGGCGTTTGGTACACCTTC. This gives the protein CASSAGDGVWYTF.

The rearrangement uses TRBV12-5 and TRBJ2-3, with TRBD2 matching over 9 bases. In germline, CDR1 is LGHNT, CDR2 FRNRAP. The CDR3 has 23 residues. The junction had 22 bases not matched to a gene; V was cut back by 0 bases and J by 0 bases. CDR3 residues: CASGLVRGGAVLAGPGSTDTQYF. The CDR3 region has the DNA TGTGCTAGTGGTTTGGTACGTGGGGGTGCGGTACTAGCGGGTCCCGGTAGCACAGATACGCAGTATTTT.

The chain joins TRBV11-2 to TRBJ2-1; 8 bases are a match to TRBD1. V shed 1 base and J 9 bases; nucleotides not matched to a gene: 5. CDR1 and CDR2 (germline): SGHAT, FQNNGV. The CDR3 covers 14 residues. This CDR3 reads CASSLGQGRSEQFF. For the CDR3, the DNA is TGTGCCAGCAGCTTAGGACAGGGGCGGAGTGAGCAGTTCTTC.

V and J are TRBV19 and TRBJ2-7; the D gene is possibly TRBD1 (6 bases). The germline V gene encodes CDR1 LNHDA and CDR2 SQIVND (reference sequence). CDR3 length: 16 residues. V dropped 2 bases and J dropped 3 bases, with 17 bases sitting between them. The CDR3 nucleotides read TGTGCCAGTAGTATATTGGGCTATACAGGGAACTACGAGCAGTACTTC. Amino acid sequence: CASSILGYTGNYEQYF.